The 14 T cell receptor beta chains in this list originate from one sample, sequenced in a study of shared clonotypes between healthy human individuals. The assay was immunoSEQ multiplex PCR, and TCRdb's table has in-frame clones only and misses some. The table lists 740,000 or so clones, 55% to 85% of them singletons, with around 2% in the top ten. The sample was memory CD4+ T cells sorted from blood. The subset: CD45RA-negative fraction. These receptor sequences come from a woman in her twenties or thirties in good health.

This clone was detected ten times or more. CDR3 residues: CASSDSVGDYNEQFF. CDR3 DNA: TGTGCCAGCAGTGACTCGGTCGGGGACTACAATGAGCAGTTCTTC. The chain employs TRBV6-4 and TRBJ2-1; D is perhaps TRBD2 (5 bases). Germline loops: CDR1 MRHNA, CDR2 SNTAGT. The CDR3 sequence is 15 residues long. V lost 0 bases and J lost 3, with 9 bases in between.

In regard to this clone: Other DNA sequences within the sample encode an identical CDR3. The V and J genes are TRBV5-1 and TRBJ2-1, with TRBD2 identical over 9 bases. This CDR3 region has 15 residues. V lost 2 bases, J lost 5 bases, and 5 bases stayed unmatched. Per the germline V gene, CDR1 is SGHRS and CDR2 is YFSETQ. In DNA, the CDR3 is TGCGCCAGCAGCTTCACTAGCGGGTCTAACAATGAGCAGTTCTTC. This encodes CASSFTSGSNNEQFF.

In its sample, this clone was seen a few times. The chain combines TRBV28 with TRBJ1-1; D is unclear. V was clipped by 5 bases and J by 2 bases, with 18 bases between them. The CDR3 is made up of 16 amino acids. From germline, CDR1 is MDHEN and CDR2 SYDVKM. In DNA form, the CDR3 reads TGTGCCAGCAGTCCCCCGGGCCGGGTGGGAAACACTGAAGCTTTCTTT. Encoded protein: CASSPPGRVGNTEAFF.

The chain recombines TRBV28 with TRBJ2-5; 10 bases match TRBD2. From germline, CDR1 is MDHEN and CDR2 SYDVKM. Trimming removed 1 base from V and 1 base from J; junction bases left unmatched: 6. CDR3 length equals 17 residues. CDR3 nucleotide sequence: TGTGCCAGCAGTTTATTGGGATTAGCGGGAGGCCAAGAGACCCAGTACTTC. Its translation: CASSLLGLAGGQETQYF.

This clone turned up a few times. The chain recombines TRBV4-1 with TRBJ2-7; D might be TRBD1 or TRBD2, each matching 5 bases. The CDR3 has 17 amino acids. V shed 1 base and J shed 3 bases, with 19 bases lying between them. Germline lookup yields CDR1 MGHRA and CDR2 YSYEKL. The CDR3 sequence: CASSQGRLGTANYEQYF. The CDR3 DNA follows: TGCGCCAGCAGCCAAGGGCGTCTCGGGACGGCGAACTACGAGCAGTACTTC.

Notes on this clone: This specimen includes other DNA sequences encoding the same CDR3. The chain recombines TRBV19 with TRBJ2-2; D is tentatively TRBD1 or TRBD2 (6 bases each). V was cut by 3 bases and J by 1 base, with 9 bases left in between. CDR1 and CDR2 from the germline V gene are LNHDA and SQIVND (reference sequence). CDR3 size: 15 residues. CDR3 DNA: TGTGCCAGTAGTATTGGAGGGGGGAACACCGGGGAGCTGTTTTTT. This encodes CASSIGGGNTGELFF.

Comment on this clone: Other DNA sequences in this sample translate to the same CDR3. This chain links TRBV5-1 with TRBJ2-2; D unresolved. V lost 0 bases, J lost 3 bases, and 9 bases lay in between. Germline lookup yields CDR1 SGHRS and CDR2 YFSETQ. This CDR3 has 15 amino acids. CDR3 coding DNA: TGCGCCAGCAGCTTGGGGCAGGCGGACACCGGGGAGCTGTTTTTT. Its protein product is CASSLGQADTGELFF.

The rearrangement uses TRBV25-1 and TRBJ2-1, with TRBD2 matching over 7 bases. Germline lookup yields CDR1 MGHDK and CDR2 SYGVNS. The CDR3 contains 15 residues. With 7 bases clipped from V and 2 bases from J, the junction kept 8 bases outside the gene matches. The CDR3 nucleotides are TGTGCCAGCACGAGGGAAGCGGGACCCTACAATGAGCAGTTCTTC. Translating it yields CASTREAGPYNEQFF.

The chain combines TRBV6-1 with TRBJ2-7, with 11 positions matching TRBD2. The CDR3 consists of 14 residues. V trimming: 4 bases; J trimming: 3 bases; junction bases outside the gene matches: 2. Germline CDR1 and CDR2: MNHNS and SASEGT. CDR3 sequence: CASSGGTSGYEQYF. The CDR3 DNA sequence: TGTGCCAGCAGTGGAGGGACTAGCGGCTACGAGCAGTACTTC.

The V call is TRBV7-9, the J call TRBJ2-5; 7 bases are a match to TRBD1. This CDR3 contains 15 residues. Germline CDR1 is SEHNR and CDR2 is FQNEAQ (reference sequence). V lost 8 bases and J lost 0; bases outside the gene matches: 9. The CDR3: CASAKGARYQETQYF. CDR3 in DNA: TGTGCCAGCGCAAAGGGGGCGCGGTACCAAGAGACCCAGTACTTC.

This rearrangement joins TRBV7-9 to TRBJ2-3; D gene uncertain. V was trimmed by 4 bases and J by 6 bases, leaving 14 bases between them. This CDR3 has 14 residues. Germline V gene data show CDR1 as SEHNR and CDR2 as FQNEAQ (reference sequence). The CDR3 bases are TGTGCCAGCAGCTCCCTTGATAGTCTCGATACGCAGTATTTT. Translated: CASSSLDSLDTQYF.

This clone has more than one count but fewer than ten. The junction departs from germline at one end; a sequencing error may be responsible. The rearrangement uses TRBV2 and TRBJ2-7; the D is unclear. The germline V gene has CDR1 SNHLY and CDR2 FYNNEI. CDR3 size: 12 residues. The CDR3 nucleotides read TGTGCCAGCTGTGAGTTTTCCTACGAGCAGTACTTC. The encoded protein is CASCEFSYEQYF. The full variable domain, completed using reference TRBV2 and TRBJ2-7, is EPEVTQTPSHQVTQMGQEVILRCVPISNHLYFYWYRQILGQKVEFLVSFYNNEISEKSEIFDDQFSVERPDGSNFTLKIRSTKLEDSAMYFCASCEFSYEQYFGPGTRLTVT.

Only a few counts were recorded for this clone. The chain couples TRBV28 to TRBJ1-2; D unclear. Germline CDR1 MDHEN, CDR2 SYDVKM. V was pared by 6 bases and J by 4 bases, with 12 bases between. The CDR3 length is 13 residues. CDR3 region: CASRFGRSYGYTF. The CDR3 coding sequence is TGTGCCAGCAGGTTCGGACGGTCCTATGGCTACACCTTC.

The genes are TRBV7-7 and TRBJ1-1, with 8 bases that match TRBD1. The CDR3 has 17 residues. J lost 2 bases, V lost 0 bases, and 8 bases had no gene match. Germline values: CDR1 SSHAT, CDR2 FNYEAQ (reference sequence). The CDR3 DNA follows: TGTGCCAGCAGCTTAGCAGCTTCAGGACAGGGAAACACTGAAGCTTTCTTT. Translation gives CASSLAASGQGNTEAFF. Full variable domain (outside the CDR3, taken from reference TRBV7-7 and TRBJ1-1): GAGVSQSPRYKVTKRGQDVTLRCDPISSHATLYWYQQALGQGPEFLTYFNYEAQPDKSGLPSDRFSAERPEGSISTLTIQRTEQRDSAMYRCASSLAASGQGNTEAFFGQGTRLTVV.